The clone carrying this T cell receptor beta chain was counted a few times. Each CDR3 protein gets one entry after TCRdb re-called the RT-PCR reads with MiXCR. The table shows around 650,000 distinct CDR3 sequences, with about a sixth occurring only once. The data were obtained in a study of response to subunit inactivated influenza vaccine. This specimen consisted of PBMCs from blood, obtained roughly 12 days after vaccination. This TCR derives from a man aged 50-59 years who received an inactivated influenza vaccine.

This CDR3 is CASSAGTRIYF. The CDR3 nucleotides are TGTGCCAGCAGTGCCGGGACTAGGATCTACTTC. This chain connects TRBV6-2 or TRBV6-3 to TRBJ2-5; TRBD2 matches at 8 bases. The V segment lost 5 bases and the J segment 14 bases; nucleotides outside the gene matches: 7. Germline-derived CDR1 and CDR2 are MNHEY and SVGEGT. The CDR3 sequence is 11 residues long.